This TCR beta chain was found in a study of Ad26.COV2.S vaccination and SARS-CoV-2 variants. Study details: Donor was in the COV1001 Ad26.COV2.S trial arm.

The assay was immunoSEQ multiplex PCR, and TCRdb's table has in-frame clones only and misses some. The data show fewer than 900,000 clones, with approximately 88% seen just once and about 1.5% held by the top ten. Treatment reported: over 15 received Ad26.COV2.S at low or high dose, single or two shots; roughly five received placebo; per-sample allocation not given. Following the first vaccine or placebo injection, samples were taken on day 63. The V end lost 5 bases, the J end lost 4 bases, and 18 bases lay between the germline ends. The CDR3 sequence is 15 residues long. Germline V gene sequence: CDR1 LNHDA, CDR2 SQIVND (reference sequence).

This sample comprised peripheral blood, obtained in a trial of Ad26.COV2.S vaccine versus placebo. The chain couples TRBV19 to TRBJ2-7, with TRBD1 as a possible D gene (6 bases). The receptor was isolated from a person aged 18 to 59 who received the Ad26.COV2.S COVID-19 vaccine or a placebo. The CDR3 here is CASSLRPDSAYEQYF. Written as DNA, the CDR3 is TGTGCCAGTAGTCTACGTCCGGACAGCGCGTACGAGCAGTACTTC.